Following are 10 T cell receptor beta chains from one sample sequenced in a study of T-cell memory formation after mild COVID-19. Each CDR3 protein gets one entry after TCRdb re-called the 5' RACE reads with MiXCR. The sample yields a few hundred thousand distinct CDR3 sequences, about a sixth seen once. The sequenced material came from PBMCs or a T cell subset sorted from them (not recorded which). These receptors all stem from a man aged 18 to 29 who had mild COVID-19 (a few samples of this study predate the infection). Cell type and time point are not known.

The chain is built from TRBV5-1 and TRBJ1-5; TRBD1 agrees at 7 bases. The germline gives CDR1 SGHRS, CDR2 YFSETQ. The CDR3 totals 15 residues. V was pared by 4 bases and J by 7 bases, with 11 bases of the junction left unmatched. CDR3 loop: CASSVTGVLGQPQHF. In DNA form, the CDR3 reads TGCGCCAGCAGCGTAACAGGGGTACTCGGCCAGCCCCAGCATTTT.

V and J are TRBV5-1 and TRBJ2-3; TRBD2 agrees at 15 bases. Germline V gene sequence: CDR1 SGHRS, CDR2 YFSETQ. V shed 4 bases and J 3 bases; nucleotides not matched to a gene: 9. This CDR3 is built from 18 residues. CDR3 sequence: CASSGGLAGGPVTDTQYF. The DNA of the CDR3 is TGCGCCAGCAGCGGAGGACTAGCGGGGGGGCCGGTGACAGATACGCAGTATTTT.

The rearrangement links TRBV20-1 to TRBJ2-1; a weak D match, TRBD2 (5 bases). Trimming took off 0 bases at V and 1 base at J, with 7 bases between the two ends. Germline V gene data show CDR1 as DFQATT and CDR2 as SNEGSKA (reference sequence). This CDR3 spans 14 amino acids. The CDR3 DNA reads TGCAGTGCTAGAGAACTAGAGTCCTACAATGAGCAGTTCTTC. Translated, it gives CSARELESYNEQFF.

The chain has TRBV2 and TRBJ2-5; possible D gene TRBD1, 5 bases. The V and J ends lost 6 bases and 3 bases respectively, with 11 bases between them. The CDR3 is made up of 13 amino acids. Germline V gene sequence: CDR1 SNHLY, CDR2 FYNNEI. The CDR3 DNA reads TGTGCCAGCAGGAGTAGGGGTAAAGAGACCCAGTACTTC. It encodes CASRSRGKETQYF.

The chain links TRBV6-2 or TRBV6-3 to TRBJ1-2; perhaps TRBD1 as D (5 bases). V was pared by 5 bases and J by 4 bases, with 11 bases between. CDR3 length: 13 amino acids. CDR1 and CDR2 from the germline V gene are MNHEY and SVGEGT. The CDR3 loop is CASSHRDRYGYTF. Written as DNA, the CDR3 is TGTGCCAGCAGTCACCGGGACCGCTATGGCTACACCTTC.

This clonotype was counted between two and nine times. V usage is TRBV24-1 and J usage is TRBJ2-3, with TRBD2 matching over 9 bases. The CDR3 is 14 amino acids. V shed 5 bases and J 6 bases; nucleotides not matched to a gene: 5. Germline V gives CDR1 KGHDR, CDR2 SFDVKD. CDR3 bases: TGTGCCACCAGTGCAGCGGGGGGAACGGATACGCAGTATTTT. It is translated as CATSAAGGTDTQYF.

This clonotype was observed a few times. In DNA form, the CDR3 reads TGTGCCAGCAGTCCGCCGGCAGGACCGGAGCAGTACGTC. Protein product: CASSPPAGPEQYV. The V call is TRBV6-5, the J call TRBJ2-7; D gene ambiguous. Germline CDR1 is MNHEY and CDR2 is SVGAGI. CDR3 length: 13 amino acids. The V and J ends lost 5 bases and 7 bases respectively, with 15 bases between them.

The chain links TRBV5-1 to TRBJ2-3; 10 bases are shared with TRBD2. The length of the CDR3 is 18 residues. Germline V lookup: CDR1 SGHRS, CDR2 YFSETQ. Trimming cost V 4 bases and J 2 bases; bases outside gene matches: 13. The CDR3, as DNA: TGCGCCAGCAGCCCGGGGACTAGCGCGCGACCCCTCACAGATACGCAGTATTTT. Its protein product is CASSPGTSARPLTDTQYF.

There are a few counts of this clonotype. This chain uses TRBV20-1 with TRBJ2-4; TRBD2 agrees at 7 bases. The CDR3 totals 13 residues. The germline CDR1 and CDR2 sequences are DFQATT and SNEGSKA (reference sequence). Trimming cost V 6 bases and J 1 base; bases outside gene matches: 3. CDR3 protein: CSAGGYAKNIQYF. The CDR3 nucleotides read TGCAGTGCCGGGGGGTATGCCAAAAACATTCAGTACTTC.

This clonotype occurred a few times. V and J are TRBV5-6 and TRBJ2-3, with 7 positions matching TRBD2. The V gene end was trimmed by 0 bases and the J gene end by 3 bases; junction bases not matched to a gene: 7. Germline lookup yields CDR1 SGHDT and CDR2 YYEEEE. The CDR3 sequence is 16 residues long. The CDR3 DNA reads as TGTGCCAGCAGCTTGGCCGGCCTAGCGGAAACAGATACGCAGTATTTT. This codes for CASSLAGLAETDTQYF.